These 14 T cell receptor beta chains were sequenced from one sample in a study of blood T cell repertoires in COVID-19. Method: immunoSEQ multiplex PCR; TCRdb's copy keeps in-frame clones and lacks some. In the table there are around 200,000 clones, about four fifths of which are singletons. The sequenced sample consisted of peripheral blood. All receptors come from a middle-aged woman with acute or convalescent COVID-19.

J is TRBJ1-2 and V is TRBV15, with D perhaps TRBD1 (6 bases). Germline loops: CDR1 LNHNV, CDR2 YYDKDF (reference sequence). V was pared by 2 bases and J by 6 bases, with 16 bases between. This CDR3 contains 15 residues. CDR3 nucleotides: TGTGCCACCAGCAGAATCACAGGGACCCCGCATGGCTACACCTTC. It is translated as CATSRITGTPHGYTF.

The chain uses TRBV5-8 and TRBJ1-2; 7 bases fit TRBD1. Germline-derived CDR1 and CDR2 are SGHTS and YDEGEE. With V trimmed by 0 bases and J by 7 bases, 9 bases remained unmatched. CDR3 length equals 15 residues. CDR3 sequence: CASSLERQGRGGYTF. The CDR3 DNA follows: TGTGCCAGCAGCTTGGAAAGACAGGGAAGAGGTGGCTACACCTTC.

This chain uses TRBV27 with TRBJ2-5, with 11 bases lining up with TRBD2. CDR3 length equals 17 residues. V trimming: 4 bases; J trimming: 2 bases; junction bases outside the gene matches: 9. Germline V gives CDR1 MNHEY, CDR2 SMNVEV (reference sequence). The CDR3 nucleotides are TGTGCCAGCAGTTCCCCCAGAGGGACTAGCGGTCAAGAGACCCAGTACTTC. Translating gives CASSSPRGTSGQETQYF.

This sequence joins TRBV10-3 and TRBJ2-4; no clear D. The ends were cut back, 2 bases at V and 1 base at J, with 12 bases in the middle. This CDR3 is 16 amino acids long. CDR1 ENHRY and CDR2 SYGVKD come from the germline V gene. The CDR3 protein is CAISEPFEEAKNIQYF. CDR3 nucleotide sequence: TGTGCCATCAGTGAGCCCTTCGAGGAGGCCAAAAACATTCAGTACTTC.

The chain links TRBV4-2 to TRBJ2-7; 15 bases map to TRBD2. The CDR3 is made up of 18 amino acids. Germline CDR1 is LGHNA and CDR2 is YNFKEQ. The junction had 7 bases not matched to a gene; V was cut back by 2 bases and J by 2 bases. CDR3: CASSQQSGTSGGTYEQYF. The CDR3 DNA sequence: TGTGCCAGCAGCCAACAATCCGGGACTAGCGGGGGGACCTACGAGCAGTACTTC.

V usage is TRBV3-1 (or the pseudogene TRBV3-2) and J usage is TRBJ2-1; 11 nucleotides agree with TRBD2. The germline CDR1 and CDR2 sequences are LGHDT and YNNKEL (reference sequence). V shed 0 bases, J shed 9 bases, and the junction held 1 base outside the gene matches. The CDR3 runs to 14 residues. The CDR3 nucleotides are TGTGCCAGCAGCCAAGAACTAGCGGGAGTTGAGCAGTTCTTC. Encoded protein: CASSQELAGVEQFF.

The J gene is TRBJ2-6, the V gene TRBV15; D is ambiguous. Germline CDR1 LNHNV, CDR2 YYDKDF (reference sequence). CDR3 length: 16 residues. Trimming shortened V by 0 bases and J by 0 bases, and 6 bases separated the two germline ends. CDR3 in DNA: TGTGCCACCAGCAGAGATTTCAGCTCTGGGGCCAACGTCCTGACTTTC. It translates to CATSRDFSSGANVLTF.

The chain is built from TRBV18 and TRBJ2-5, with D possibly being TRBD1 (5 bases). CDR1 and CDR2 (germline): KGHSH, LQKENI. V was clipped by 7 bases and J by 4 bases, with 10 bases between them. The CDR3 length is 12 residues. The CDR3 spells CASLTVGETQYF. The CDR3 nucleotides read TGTGCCAGCTTGACAGTAGGAGAGACCCAGTACTTC.

The rearrangement joins TRBV7-2 to TRBJ1-3, with unresolved D. V dropped 4 bases and J dropped 0 bases, with 7 bases sitting between them. This CDR3 is built from 14 residues. CDR1 and CDR2 (germline): SGHTA, FQGNSA. DNA for the CDR3: TGTGCCAGCAGCTCAGTCTCCTCTGGAAACACCATATATTTT. Translation: CASSSVSSGNTIYF.

V is TRBV4-1 and J is TRBJ1-2; D is possibly TRBD1 (6 bases). Germline-derived CDR1 and CDR2 are MGHRA and YSYEKL. The CDR3 has 14 residues. V lost 2 bases and J lost 4, with 11 bases in between. CDR3 amino acids: CASSQSGTSYGYTF. The CDR3 bases are TGCGCCAGCAGCCAATCCGGGACAAGCTATGGCTACACCTTC.

This chain links TRBV4-2 with TRBJ2-1; D unclear. The V end lost 6 bases, the J end lost 8 bases, and 11 bases lay between the germline ends. Germline CDR1 is LGHNA and CDR2 is YNFKEQ. The CDR3 is 12 amino acids. The CDR3, as DNA: TGTGCCAGCAGTCCTGGGCGCGATGAGCAGTTCTTC. Its translation: CASSPGRDEQFF.

The V and J genes are TRBV3-1 (or the pseudogene TRBV3-2) and TRBJ1-6; 9 bases are a match to TRBD1. CDR1 and CDR2 from the germline V gene are LGHDT and YNNKEL (reference sequence). V was pared by 5 bases and J by 7 bases, with 3 bases of the junction left unmatched. CDR3 length: 14 amino acids. Here the CDR3 DNA reads TGTGCCAGCAGCTTCGGACAGGGGAATTCACCCCTCCACTTT. Translating gives CASSFGQGNSPLHF.

The rearrangement links TRBV11-2 to TRBJ2-7; perhaps TRBD2 as D (5 bases). The V gene lost 1 base and the J gene lost 3 bases, with 13 bases spanning the gap. CDR1 and CDR2 (germline): SGHAT, FQNNGV. The CDR3 sequence is 15 residues long. CDR3 bases: TGTGCCAGCAGCTTAGTAAGCGGAACTTTCTACGAGCAGTACTTC. Residues: CASSLVSGTFYEQYF.

The chain carries TRBV13 and TRBJ2-1; D is perhaps TRBD2 (6 bases). V was cut by 5 bases and J by 2 bases, with 10 bases left in between. CDR3 size: 14 residues. Germline values: CDR1 PRHDT, CDR2 FYEKMQ (reference sequence). CDR3 protein: CASSRGLTYNEQFF. The CDR3 nucleotides are TGTGCCAGCAGCCGGGGACTGACCTACAATGAGCAGTTCTTC.